The 5 T cell receptor beta chains given below trace back to one sample, sequenced in a study of shared T cell receptors in the human thymus. Sequencing was performed with immunoSEQ multiplex PCR; in TCRdb, only in-frame clones are kept and a portion is missing. The table lists some 640,000 clones, about 90% of them singletons. This sample was also put to use in a study of human thymus T cells.

Sequenced material: thymocytes. The receptors come from a boy younger than two with a congenital heart defect.

This clone was seen a single time. CDR3 coding DNA: TGTGCCAGCAGCCCTACACTAGCGGATACGCAGTATTTT. Amino acid sequence: CASSPTLADTQYF. The J gene is TRBJ2-3, the V gene TRBV28; TRBD2 agrees at 7 bases. The CDR3 extends over 13 amino acids. V lost 6 bases to trimming and J lost 6 bases; unmatched junction nucleotides: 6. Looked up from germline, CDR1 is MDHEN and CDR2 is SYDVKM.

V and J are TRBV2 and TRBJ2-1; 11 bases map to TRBD1. Looked up from germline, CDR1 is SNHLY and CDR2 is FYNNEI. This CDR3 has 18 amino acids. With 0 bases clipped from V and 8 bases from J, the junction kept 12 bases outside the gene matches. CDR3 loop: CASSEAQGEDRGHDEQFF. The CDR3 DNA sequence: TGTGCCAGCAGTGAAGCCCAAGGAGAGGACAGGGGGCACGATGAGCAGTTCTTC.

The CDR3 nucleotides are TGTGCCAGCATCCCGTCGGGGGAGGCCGAGCAGTTCTTC. Translated, it gives CASIPSGEAEQFF. The chain links TRBV27 to TRBJ2-1; possibly TRBD2 for D (6 bases). Trimming pared 7 bases from V and 10 bases from J, leaving 17 bases between. CDR1 and CDR2 (germline): MNHEY, SMNVEV (reference sequence). The CDR3 contains 13 residues.

V is TRBV5-6 and J is TRBJ1-2, with TRBD1 matching over 11 bases. The germline V gene has CDR1 SGHDT and CDR2 YYEEEE. J was trimmed by 6 bases and V by 4 bases; bases with no gene match: 5. This CDR3 has 14 amino acids. The CDR3 is CASSKGQGVHGYTF. In DNA form, the CDR3 reads TGTGCCAGCAGCAAGGGACAGGGGGTCCATGGCTACACCTTC.

The J gene is TRBJ2-4, the V gene TRBV5-6; possibly TRBD2 for D (6 bases). The CDR3 has 18 amino acids. V dropped 7 bases and J dropped 3 bases, with 26 bases sitting between them. Germline loops: CDR1 SGHDT, CDR2 YYEEEE. CDR3 residues: CASSKKLGGGIDKNIQYF. CDR3 bases: TGTGCCAGCTCAAAGAAATTGGGTGGGGGGATAGACAAAAACATTCAGTACTTC.